The present TCR beta chain was sequenced within a study of vaccination effects on CD4 cells after COVID-19. Concerning this clone: The target antigen is unknown.

TCRdb's table, derived via immunoSEQ multiplex PCR, lists solely in-frame clones and lacks some. The sample contains nearly 45,000 clones, approximately 72% of which appear only once. Sequencing was preceded by expansion of antigen-specific CD4+ T cells with viral peptide pools in the ViraFEST assay. CD4+ T cells were isolated after 10 days of culture. The individual was infected with SARS-CoV-2 between March and December 2020, as confirmed by PCR. The length of the CDR3 is 14 residues. Trimming left V 4 bases short and J 4 bases short, with 10 bases between. Germline V gene sequence: CDR1 KGHSH, CDR2 LQKENI.

The chain combines TRBV18 with TRBJ2-2; D uncertain. The sequence was obtained from a human donor who had a prior SARS-CoV-2 infection. Sequencing was performed on CD4+ T cells from PBMCs cultured with a peptide pool, taken before COVID-19 vaccination. CDR3 coding DNA: TGTGCCAGCTCACGAAGCTCGATCACCGGGGAGCTGTTTTTT. The encoded protein is CASSRSSITGELFF.